This record covers a single T cell receptor (beta chain). Its specificity is unknown. BIOMED2 TRB-A/B primer pools were used in multiplex TRB PCR. In TCRdb, the multiplex PCR reads were re-called with MiXCR into one record per CDR3 protein. The table has roughly 4,800 distinct CDR3 sequences, 20% to 25% seen once. Each TRB amplification used roughly 220-550 ng of genomic DNA from blood. The record originates from a study of T and B cells in COVID-19 patients. Looking at the study overall: Comorbidities linked to unfavorable COVID-19 outcome were present in nine tenths of the roughly 20 active-infection patients. Study observations and caveats: In COVID-19 patients, T cell receptor beta variable and joining gene use was reportedly strongly skewed.

Germline values: CDR1 LGHNA, CDR2 YSLEER. V lost 1 base and J lost 3, with 9 bases in between. The length of the CDR3 is 14 residues. The chain has TRBV4-3 and TRBJ1-2, with unresolved D. The sequenced material came from blood. The sequence was obtained from a human donor with active COVID-19. The CDR3 loop is CASSQAQVDYGYTF. CDR3 nucleotides: TGCGCCAGCAGCCAAGCCCAGGTAGACTATGGCTACACCTTC.